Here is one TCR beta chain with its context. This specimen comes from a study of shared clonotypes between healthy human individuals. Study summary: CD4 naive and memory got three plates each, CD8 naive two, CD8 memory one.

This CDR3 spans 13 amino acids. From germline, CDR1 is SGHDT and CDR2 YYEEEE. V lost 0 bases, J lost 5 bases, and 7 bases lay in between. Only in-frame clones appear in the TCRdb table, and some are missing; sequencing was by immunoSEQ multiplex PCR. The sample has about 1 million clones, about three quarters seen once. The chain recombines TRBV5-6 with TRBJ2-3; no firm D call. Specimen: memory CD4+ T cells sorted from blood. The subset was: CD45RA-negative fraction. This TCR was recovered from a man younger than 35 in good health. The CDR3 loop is CASSLVAKDTQYF. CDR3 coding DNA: TGTGCCAGCAGCTTGGTCGCCAAAGATACGCAGTATTTT.